This T cell receptor beta chain is drawn from a study of blood T cell repertoires in COVID-19. Turning to the study itself: Some COVID-19 samples were acute and others convalescent; all came from the United States, Italy and Spain.

How the authors handled the data: By means of reference gene primer amplification, nucleated cell counts were estimated. Assay used: immunoSEQ multiplex PCR; TCRdb lists only in-frame clones, some missing. V, J and clone size are those of that table, while D and trimming were read from the DNA. The sample gives 130,000 to 150,000 clones, about 89% of which show up once; about 6% is in the top ten. Germline V gene sequence: CDR1 LGHDT, CDR2 YNNKEL (reference sequence). The CDR3 runs to 17 residues. The junction had 17 bases not matched to a gene; V was cut back by 6 bases and J by 8 bases. This receptor was identified in an elderly man with acute or convalescent COVID-19. The chain couples TRBV3-1 (or the pseudogene TRBV3-2) to TRBJ1-2, with 11 bases identical to TRBD1. Sequencing was done on a sample of peripheral blood. The CDR3 loop reads CASSRIGQGATLVGYTF. CDR3 DNA sequence: TGTGCCAGCAGTCGAATTGGACAGGGGGCGACCCTCGTCGGCTACACCTTC.